This TCR beta chain was sequenced in a study of graft-versus-host responses after intestinal transplantation. Background on the study: Transplants given to recipients were multivisceral, liver-intestinal, or isolated intestinal.

Sequenced by immunoSEQ multiplex PCR; TCRdb stores in-frame clones only, minus some. The repertoire has 90,000 to 95,000 clones, 91% of them found once; the top ten carry about 0.45%. General study points: Recipient bone marrow held GvH clones, some seen earlier in ileum or blood.

As concerns this clone: The target antigen is unknown.

The CDR3 covers 15 residues. Germline V gene data show CDR1 as SGDLS and CDR2 as YYNGEE. The V segment lost 3 bases and the J segment 1 base; nucleotides outside the gene matches: 3. The chain links TRBV9 to TRBJ2-5, with TRBD1 matching 10 bases. This receptor was taken from a human donor who received an intestinal transplant. The sample was unstimulated CD8+ T cells sorted from spleen or lymph node cells, taken before intestinal transplant. As DNA, the CDR3 is TGTGCCAGCAGCGCCCGGGACAGGGGCCAAGAGACCCAGTACTTC. It codes for CASSARDRGQETQYF.